This section outlines one TCR beta chain sequence together with its context. The CDR3 runs 14 residues. Deletions cut 6 bases from V and 4 bases from J, with 14 bases between. Per the germline V gene, CDR1 is MNHEY and CDR2 is SVGAGI. The cohort comprised adults aged about 18 to 100 years residing in around 25 US areas. Participant reports of clinical history set cohort assignment. Donors in Cohort 3 who had recovered were those with two negative PCRs, healthcare professional clearance, or resolution of their symptoms. Profiling relied on immunoSEQ multiplex PCR, and the TCRdb table lists in-frame clones only, not all of them. This sample has under 500,000 clones, with 75% to 90% found just once. This sample was included in a study of blood T cell repertoires in COVID-19. Study-level information: Sources were T cells, B-cell-depleted T cells, or PBMCs; the material itself was cDNA or gDNA.

The clonotype was recovered from a man aged 25-45 years who had recovered from COVID-19. V gene TRBV6-5 combines with J gene TRBJ2-3; possible D gene TRBD2, 6 bases. The sequenced sample was PBMCs or T cells enriched from blood (not recorded which). CDR3 coding DNA: TGTGCCAGCAGGCCGGGGGTAGCTGCAGATACGCAGTATTTT. Translation gives CASRPGVAADTQYF.